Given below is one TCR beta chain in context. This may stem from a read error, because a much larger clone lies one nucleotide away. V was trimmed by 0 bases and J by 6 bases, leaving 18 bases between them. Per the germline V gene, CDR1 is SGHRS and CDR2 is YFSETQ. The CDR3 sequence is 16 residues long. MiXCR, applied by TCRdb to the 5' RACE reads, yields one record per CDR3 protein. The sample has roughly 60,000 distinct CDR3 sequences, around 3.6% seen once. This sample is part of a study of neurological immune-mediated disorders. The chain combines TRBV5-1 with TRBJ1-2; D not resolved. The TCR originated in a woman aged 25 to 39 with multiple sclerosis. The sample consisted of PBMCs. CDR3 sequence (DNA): TGCGCCAGCAGCTTGGGTCATTTAGGAAAGGGAAATGGCTACACCTTC. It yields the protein CASSLGHLGKGNGYTF.